This entry lists 24 T cell receptor beta chains sequenced from one sample in a study of T-cell reconstitution after alpha-beta-depleted transplantation in children (TCRdb year 2016). The treatment or condition label corresponds to: allogeneic hematopoietic cell transplantation with graft depleted of TCRalphabeta T cells and CD19 B cells. The library was made by PCR. The sequencer listed for this sample is Illumina HiSeq 2500. To normalize quantification of the TCRbeta repertoire, the TCR libraries were built with molecular barcoding that relied on unique molecular identifiers. TCRdb took the public reads, trimmed them with fastp at Q25, ran MiXCR for clone calling and kept in-frame beta chains. Rows are combined by CDR3 protein, so each entry shows the most common genes and DNA. The table for this sample lists approximately 270,000 distinct CDR3 sequences; 24% of them were counted only once. Together, the top ten hold 4% to 5.5% of the sample.

This specimen was PBMCs, mostly from graft donor cells, taken 360 days after TCRalphabeta/CD19-depleted stem cell transplant. These receptors were obtained from a female patient aged 2 to 10 who had a stem cell transplant for congenital amegakaryocytic thrombocytopenia, so the T cells may come from the graft donor.

The J gene is TRBJ2-3, the V gene TRBV6-2 or TRBV6-3; D is ambiguous. The V gene's germline CDR1 is MNHEY and CDR2 SVGEGT. The CDR3 length is 15 residues. V was trimmed by 3 bases and J by 1 base, leaving 11 bases between them. Here the CDR3 DNA reads TGTGCCAGCAGTTATTCGGGCGGCCGCACAGATACGCAGTATTTT. Protein product: CASSYSGGRTDTQYF.

This chain uses TRBV12-3 or TRBV12-4 with TRBJ2-1; 9 nucleotides line up with TRBD1. The CDR3 covers 12 residues. The trim removed 11 bases at V and 4 bases at J, leaving 3 bases unmatched. CDR3 sequence reads: CALGQGYNEQFF. The CDR3 nucleotides are TGTGCCCTGGGACAGGGATACAATGAGCAGTTCTTC.

The chain employs TRBV6-2 or TRBV6-3 and TRBJ2-7; TRBD1 aligns across 7 bases. The germline V gene has CDR1 MNHEY and CDR2 SVGEGT. The ends lost 7 bases at V and 1 base at J; junction bases unmatched: 7. This CDR3 has 14 residues. The CDR3 sequence is CASKQGWSSYEQYF. The CDR3, as DNA: TGTGCCAGCAAACAGGGGTGGAGTTCCTACGAGCAGTACTTC.

This clonotype was seen many times. This rearrangement joins TRBV29-1 to TRBJ2-2; D remains unclear. V was trimmed by 4 bases and J by 6 bases, leaving 12 bases between them. The CDR3 has 13 amino acids. CDR1 is SQVTM, CDR2 ANQGSEA, per germline. This chain's CDR3 is CSVGETVSGELFF. Here the CDR3 DNA reads TGCAGCGTTGGAGAAACGGTCTCCGGGGAGCTGTTTTTT.

This clonotype was counted a few times. The chain couples TRBV20-1 to TRBJ2-2; a possible D gene is TRBD1 (5 bases). This CDR3 has 14 amino acids. Deletions cut 1 base from V and 7 bases from J, with 13 bases between. The germline V gene has CDR1 DFQATT and CDR2 SNEGSKA (reference sequence). CDR3 coding DNA: TGCAGTGCTAGAGGGTCAGGGTCAGGCGGGGAGCTGTTTTTT. Its translation: CSARGSGSGGELFF.

This clonotype was picked up many times. The chain recombines TRBV4-2 with TRBJ2-1; no definite D call. V was pared by 1 base and J by 3 bases, with 10 bases between. The CDR3 spans 15 residues. The germline V gene has CDR1 LGHNA and CDR2 YNFKEQ. Written as DNA, the CDR3 is TGTGCCAGCAGCCAAGCGGAAGCTAGCTACAATGAGCAGTTCTTC. Translated, it gives CASSQAEASYNEQFF.

In this sample, this clonotype turned up many times. In DNA, the CDR3 is TGTGCCAGCAGCTTAGTAACGACAGATACGCAGTATTTT. This translates into CASSLVTTDTQYF. V gene TRBV7-2 combines with J gene TRBJ2-3; D unresolved. The CDR3 is 13 residues long. V was shortened by 1 base and J by 3 bases, with 5 bases between the two germline ends. Germline lookup yields CDR1 SGHTA and CDR2 FQGNSA.

The chain is built from TRBV2 and TRBJ2-6, with D possibly TRBD1 on 5 matching bases. Germline CDR1 reads SNHLY; CDR2 reads FYNNEI. Trimming stripped 3 bases from V and 3 bases from J, with 12 bases between. The CDR3 loop spans 16 amino acids. The CDR3 DNA reads TGTGCCAGCAGTGAGCAGGGAAATTATGGGGCCAACGTCCTGACTTTC. Encoded protein: CASSEQGNYGANVLTF. The complete variable domain, with remaining parts taken from reference TRBV2 and TRBJ2-6, reads EPEVTQTPSHQVTQMGQEVILRCVPISNHLYFYWYRQILGQKVEFLVSFYNNEISEKSEIFDDQFSVERPDGSNFTLKIRSTKLEDSAMYFCASSEQGNYGANVLTFGAGSRLTVL.

This clonotype came up many times. This sequence joins TRBV4-1 and TRBJ2-7; 12 bases line up with TRBD2. Germline CDR1 MGHRA, CDR2 YSYEKL. This CDR3 has 15 residues. Germline trimming cut 4 bases from V and 6 bases from J; bases unmatched to any gene: 7. The CDR3 bases are TGCGCCAGCAGCCCTCCAGGACTAGCGGGAAGCGAGCAGTACTTC. It yields the protein CASSPPGLAGSEQYF.

This clonotype has more than one count but fewer than ten. This chain uses TRBV12-3 or TRBV12-4 with TRBJ1-4, with 9 bases fitting TRBD1. J lost 6 bases, V lost 3 bases, and 5 bases had no gene match. The CDR3 runs 15 residues. CDR3 nucleotide sequence: TGTGCCAGCAGTTTGGGGACAGGGAGTGATGAAAAACTGTTTTTT. As protein: CASSLGTGSDEKLFF.

In this sample, this clonotype turned up a few times. The CDR3 DNA reads TGTGCCAGTAGAACGACTAGATCCTACGAGCAGTACTTC. Protein product: CASRTTRSYEQYF. The genes are TRBV28 and TRBJ2-7; D might be TRBD2 (6 bases). This CDR3 comprises 13 residues. Germline loops: CDR1 MDHEN, CDR2 SYDVKM. Trimming removed 9 bases at V and 1 base at J, with 13 bases between.

This rearrangement joins TRBV7-3 to TRBJ2-3, with 8 nucleotides matching TRBD2. With V trimmed by 5 bases and J by 1 base, 5 bases remained unmatched. Per germline, CDR1 SGHTA and CDR2 FQGTGA. This CDR3 has 15 residues. CDR3 protein: CASSMIAGRTDTQYF. For the CDR3, the DNA is TGTGCCAGCAGCATGATAGCGGGACGCACAGATACGCAGTATTTT.

This clonotype has just a few counts. The chain links TRBV3-1 to TRBJ1-2; a weak D match, TRBD1 (5 bases). Per the germline V gene, CDR1 is LGHDT and CDR2 is YNNKEL (reference sequence). The V end was cut by 2 bases, the J end by 3 bases, with 10 bases between. This CDR3 has 14 amino acids. CDR3 nucleotide sequence: TGTGCCAGCAGCCAATTCGGACAAGACTATGGCTACACCTTC. Protein: CASSQFGQDYGYTF.

This clonotype was observed a few times. The chain joins TRBV5-1 to TRBJ1-4; D perhaps matches TRBD1 (5 bases). The CDR3 contains 15 residues. Trimming shortened V by 4 bases and J by 0 bases, and 10 bases separated the two germline ends. Germline CDR1 and CDR2: SGHRS and YFSETQ. The CDR3: CASSARDATNEKLFF. CDR3 DNA: TGCGCCAGCAGCGCCAGGGATGCAACTAATGAAAAACTGTTTTTT.

The chain joins TRBV20-1 to TRBJ1-2, with D possibly TRBD1 on 6 matching bases. Trimming removed 6 bases at V and 8 bases at J, with 19 bases between. The CDR3 has 13 residues. CDR1 DFQATT and CDR2 SNEGSKA come from the germline V gene (reference sequence). This CDR3 is CSAERGGGRGYTF. The CDR3, as DNA: TGCAGTGCGGAGAGAGGGGGGGGACGGGGCTACACCTTC.

This clonotype was detected a few times. The V gene is TRBV9, the J gene TRBJ2-2; TRBD2 matches 12 bases. Germline V gene lookup returns CDR1 SGDLS and CDR2 YYNGEE. The CDR3 contains 16 residues. The V gene end was trimmed by 4 bases and the J gene end by 8 bases; junction bases not matched to a gene: 9. The CDR3 sequence is CASSPRLAGVTGELFF. Written as DNA, the CDR3 is TGTGCCAGCAGCCCCAGACTAGCGGGAGTAACTGGGGAGCTGTTTTTT.

The chain carries TRBV3-1 and TRBJ2-5; D is unclear. The V gene's germline CDR1 is LGHDT and CDR2 YNNKEL (reference sequence). The CDR3 loop spans 14 amino acids. The V gene lost 1 base and the J gene lost 2 bases, with 8 bases spanning the gap. CDR3 nucleotides: TGTGCCAGCAGCCAAGTTGTAGAACAAGAGACCCAGTACTTC. This encodes CASSQVVEQETQYF.

J is TRBJ2-6 and V is TRBV5-1; TRBD1 aligns across 8 bases. This CDR3 comprises 22 residues. Per germline, CDR1 SGHRS and CDR2 YFSETQ. J gave up 0 bases and V 2 bases, and 19 bases lay outside the gene matches. CDR3 region: CASSFGQGAVKQSFSGANVLTF. The DNA of the CDR3 is TGCGCCAGCAGCTTTGGCCAGGGGGCCGTGAAGCAGTCTTTCTCTGGGGCCAACGTCCTGACTTTC.

This clonotype has at least ten counts. The rearrangement links TRBV12-3 or TRBV12-4 to TRBJ2-1; D might be TRBD1 or TRBD2, each matching 5 bases. Trimming cost V 1 base and J 5 bases, with 9 bases left between them. This CDR3 region has 14 residues. CDR3 protein: CASSLGDGNNEQFF. DNA of the CDR3: TGTGCCAGCAGTTTAGGGGACGGAAACAATGAGCAGTTCTTC.

A few counts support this clonotype. J is TRBJ2-2 and V is TRBV28; no definite D call. In germline, CDR1 is MDHEN, CDR2 SYDVKM. The V end was cut by 2 bases, the J end by 0 bases, with 7 bases between. CDR3 length equals 15 residues. In DNA form, the CDR3 reads TGTGCCAGCAGTTTAGGTACAACGAACACCGGGGAGCTGTTTTTT. Translating it yields CASSLGTTNTGELFF.

The genes are TRBV10-3 and TRBJ2-3; 8 bases are a match to TRBD2. CDR1 and CDR2 (germline): ENHRY, SYGVKD. This CDR3 is built from 17 residues. The ends lost 3 bases at V and 2 bases at J; junction bases unmatched: 10. Written as DNA, the CDR3 is TGTGCCATCAGTGAACGGCCTAGCGGGCGACACACAGATACGCAGTATTTT. Translating it yields CAISERPSGRHTDTQYF.

The genes are TRBV29-1 and TRBJ2-5; 10 bases match TRBD2. The V gene end was trimmed by 7 bases and the J gene end by 5 bases; junction bases not matched to a gene: 13. Per germline, CDR1 SQVTM and CDR2 ANQGSEA. The CDR3 contains 15 residues. Here the CDR3 reads CSAEAAGGPGETQYF. The CDR3 DNA sequence: TGCAGCGCCGAGGCAGCGGGAGGGCCTGGGGAGACCCAGTACTTC.

This clonotype was counted ten times or more. Written as DNA, the CDR3 is TGCAGCGTTGAAGTACAGCAAGAGACCCAGTACTTC. This encodes CSVEVQQETQYF. The rearrangement uses TRBV29-1 and TRBJ2-5; no clear D gene. This CDR3 has 12 residues. V was cut by 1 base and J by 2 bases, with 5 bases left in between. Germline-derived CDR1 and CDR2 are SQVTM and ANQGSEA.

The gene calls are TRBV28 and TRBJ2-1; tentative D call: TRBD2 (6 bases). The germline V and J ends were trimmed by 6 bases and 4 bases, with 28 bases remaining between them. This CDR3 region has 19 residues. Germline values: CDR1 MDHEN, CDR2 SYDVKM. CDR3 sequence: CASSPEPLWGRIEYNEQFF. Here the CDR3 DNA reads TGTGCCAGCAGCCCTGAGCCCCTATGGGGGAGGATTGAATACAATGAGCAGTTCTTC.